This T cell receptor (beta chain) came from a study of T cell clusters in autoimmune cytopenias. Notes on the study in general: TRB repertoire shifts in secondary cytopenia and chronic lymphocytic leukemia mostly reflected lymphoma, not autoimmunity.

About this clonotype itself: Its target is not known.

Each sample's input was 250 ng genomic DNA, some 40,000 genome equivalents. Germline V gene lookup returns CDR1 MNHEY and CDR2 SMNVEV (reference sequence). The CDR3 has 20 amino acids. TRB was amplified by touch-down multiplex PCR, primer pools A and B combined. TCRdb re-called the multiplex PCR reads and catalogs CDR3 proteins one per entry, DNA excluded. This table holds nearly 15,000 distinct CDR3 sequences. These same data were also listed under a study on T cell repertoires in aging, cancer and after chemotherapy. According to that study: Clear clonal overlap appeared across healthy donor samples taken over several months to years. In healthy donors, age-related TCR diversity loss mainly reflected lost richness.

The receptor was derived from a human donor in good health. The material sequenced was peripheral blood. The rearrangement links TRBV27 to TRBJ2-3; the D call of TRBD2 rests on TCRdb alone, since no DNA is present to check it. CDR3 residues: CASSLWFLAGGNASTDTQYF.